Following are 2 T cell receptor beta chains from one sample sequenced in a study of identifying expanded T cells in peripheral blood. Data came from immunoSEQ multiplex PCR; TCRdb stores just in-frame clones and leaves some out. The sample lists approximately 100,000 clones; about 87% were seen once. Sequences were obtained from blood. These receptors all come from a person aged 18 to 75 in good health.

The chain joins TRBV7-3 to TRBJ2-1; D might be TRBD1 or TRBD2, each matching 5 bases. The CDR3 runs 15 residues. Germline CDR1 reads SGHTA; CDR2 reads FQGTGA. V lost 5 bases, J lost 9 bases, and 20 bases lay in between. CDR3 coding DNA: TGTGCCAGCAGCAGACAGCTCGCGGGCCGGGGTGAGCAGTTCTTC. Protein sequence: CASSRQLAGRGEQFF.

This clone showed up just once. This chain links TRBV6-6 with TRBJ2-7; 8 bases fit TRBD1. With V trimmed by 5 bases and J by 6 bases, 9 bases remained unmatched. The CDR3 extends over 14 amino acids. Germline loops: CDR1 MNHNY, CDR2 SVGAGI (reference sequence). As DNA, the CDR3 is TGTGCCAGCAGTCGCGACAGGGGATTGCCCGAGCAGTACTTC. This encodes CASSRDRGLPEQYF.